This TCR beta chain was captured by sequencing in a study of Ad26.COV2.S vaccination and SARS-CoV-2 variants. Study-level findings and limits: In TCR breadth and depth analyses, total T cell responses may have been underestimated. The study found similar non-spike TCR breadth in vaccine and placebo recipients.

Treatment of the sample: over 15 received Ad26.COV2.S at low or high dose, single or two shots; 5 received placebo; per-sample allocation not given. Sampling occurred on day 63 after the first vaccine or placebo injection. Some clones are missing from TCRdb's copy, which holds only in-frame ones; the method was immunoSEQ multiplex PCR. The data contain some 410,000 clones, around 92% of them singletons. On this clone: Its antigen is still unknown.

The sequences come from peripheral blood, collected in a trial of Ad26.COV2.S vaccine versus placebo. This clonotype originated in a person between 18 and 60 years old who received the Ad26.COV2.S COVID-19 vaccine or a placebo.

CDR3 coding DNA: TGTGCCAGTAGTCCGACGAGGGGTGGTGGCTACACCTTC. Protein product: CASSPTRGGGYTF. This chain joins TRBV19 and TRBJ1-2; D is perhaps TRBD1 (5 bases). V was trimmed by 5 bases and J by 7 bases, leaving 14 bases between them. This CDR3 has 13 amino acids. Germline CDR1 reads LNHDA; CDR2 reads SQIVND (reference sequence).